This entry lists 29 T cell receptor beta chains sequenced from one sample in a study of T cells in Graves' hyperthyroidism and ophthalmopathy. Researchers amplified the TCR beta CDR3 regions from RNA transcripts. Carried out on the TCR CDR3, a first-round RT-PCR used the HTBI primer set. TCRdb re-called the multiplex PCR reads through MiXCR, storing one row per CDR3 protein. Of about 37,000 distinct CDR3 sequences in the sample, approximately 52% were seen once. Sample: blood. These receptors all stem from a man in his forties or fifties with Graves' ophthalmopathy.

This clonotype has ten or more counts. CDR3 sequence reads: CASSPRTGLYGEQYF. The CDR3, as DNA: TGTGCCAGCAGTCCAAGGACAGGCTTGTACGGCGAGCAGTACTTC. The genes are TRBV28 and TRBJ2-7; 7 positions agree with TRBD1. The CDR3 extends over 15 amino acids. Unmatched junction bases numbered 13, after V lost 5 bases and J lost 6 bases. Germline CDR1 is MDHEN and CDR2 is SYDVKM.

The chain combines TRBV12-3 or TRBV12-4 with TRBJ1-4, with D perhaps TRBD1 (5 bases). The CDR3 covers 13 residues. With 8 bases removed from V and 8 bases from J, the gap between germline ends came to 15 bases. The CDR3 DNA reads TGTGCCAGCTCTGAGGCAGGGCGCGAAAAACTGTTTTTT. It specifies CASSEAGREKLFF.

On this clonotype itself: At one boundary the junction diverges from the germline segment, which might be a read error. The chain combines TRBV19 with TRBJ2-1; 8 bases align to TRBD2. The germline V gene has CDR1 LNHDA and CDR2 SQIVND (reference sequence). There are 16 residues in the CDR3. The chain's CDR3 is CASGIPPGLVGDEQFF. The CDR3 DNA reads TGTGCCAGTGGTATACCCCCGGGACTAGTCGGGGATGAGCAGTTCTTC.

As concerns this clonotype: As the CDR3 is not closed by the conserved phenylalanine or tryptophan, this likely results from a read error. This chain uses TRBV11-3 with TRBJ1-1; D uncertain. The CDR3 totals 13 residues. CDR1 and CDR2 from the germline V gene are SGHNT and YENEEA. CDR3 bases: TGTGCCAGCAGCCTAAACAAAGACACGGAAGCTTTCCTT. The encoded protein is CASSLNKDTEAFL.

This clonotype was seen a few times. The rearrangement uses TRBV7-3 and TRBJ1-2, with TRBD1 as a possible D gene (5 bases). The V end was cut by 1 base, the J end by 6 bases, with 9 bases between. CDR3 length equals 13 residues. Germline CDR1 and CDR2: SGHTA and FQGTGA. The chain's CDR3 is CASSLNAGNGYTF. CDR3 nucleotides: TGTGCCAGCAGCTTAAACGCAGGGAATGGCTACACCTTC.

As to this clonotype: The CDR3 does not close with the conserved phenylalanine or tryptophan, likely indicating a read error. The chain recombines TRBV19 with TRBJ1-1; D may be TRBD1 (5 bases). Germline lookup yields CDR1 LNHDA and CDR2 SQIVND (reference sequence). The V end was cut by 11 bases, the J end by 5 bases, with 18 bases between. The CDR3 sequence is 13 residues long. In nucleotides, the CDR3 is TGTGCCTGTATCCGGCAGGGAGGGACTGAAGCTTTCATT. Protein: CACIRQGGTEAFI.

This chain uses TRBV20-1 with TRBJ2-7; 11 bases are a match to TRBD2. CDR1 and CDR2 from the germline V gene are DFQATT and SNEGSKA (reference sequence). V was pared by 6 bases and J by 12 bases, with 7 bases of the junction left unmatched. The CDR3 loop spans 11 amino acids. The CDR3 loop reads CSALLAGAGYF. DNA for the CDR3: TGCAGTGCCTTACTAGCGGGAGCGGGGTACTTC.

J is TRBJ1-1 and V is TRBV24-1; TRBD1 is a possible D gene (5 bases). Trimming left V 6 bases short and J 6 bases short, with 16 bases between. The CDR3 consists of 14 residues. Per germline, CDR1 KGHDR and CDR2 SFDVKD. Written as DNA, the CDR3 is TGTGCCACCAGTATTGGGGGGGAGTTCCCTGAAGCTTTCTTT. This encodes CATSIGGEFPEAFF.

V and J are TRBV20-1 and TRBJ2-5, with D perhaps given as TRBD1 or TRBD2 (5 bases each). The CDR3 length is 16 residues. V lost 3 bases, J lost 9 bases, and 26 bases lay in between. The germline V gene encodes CDR1 DFQATT and CDR2 SNEGSKA (reference sequence). The CDR3 sequence: CSARNPTGEGNQPQYF. The CDR3 nucleotides are TGCAGTGCTAGGAACCCGACGGGCGAGGGGAATCAGCCCCAGTACTTC.

The CDR3 here is CASSLAGGRVAYNEQFF. The CDR3 nucleotides are TGTGCCAGCAGCCTAGCGGGGGGGCGGGTAGCCTACAATGAGCAGTTCTTC. The chain couples TRBV7-3 to TRBJ2-1; TRBD2 aligns across 12 bases. V was pared by 5 bases and J by 2 bases, with 7 bases of the junction left unmatched. CDR1 is SGHTA, CDR2 FQGTGA, per germline. The CDR3 extends over 17 amino acids.

A note on this clonotype: The DNA is left out, because the CDR3 cannot be placed on it with certainty; the CDR3 is given as TCRdb lists it. The V and J genes are TRBV20-1 and TRBJ2-5; no check of the table's D call, TRBD2, against the DNA was made. The CDR3 is 21 amino acids in total, end residues counted. In germline, CDR1 is DFQATT, CDR2 SNEGSKA (reference sequence). This chain's CDR3 is CSAPRGGTNEKLFFGSGTQYF.

This clonotype was seen repeatedly, ten times or more. This clone may be a read error of a much larger clone one base away. The chain employs TRBV6-1 and TRBJ1-1, with D maybe TRBD1 (6 bases). This CDR3 has 14 residues. Germline V lookup: CDR1 MNHNS, CDR2 SASEGT. CDR3 nucleotides: TGTGCCACCCTCGAAGGGGGAATCGGCACTGAAGCTCTCTTT. The encoded protein is CATLEGGIGTEALF.

The sample holds a few counts of this clonotype. Possible read error: a much larger clone is one base away. The V call is TRBV3-1, the J call TRBJ1-5; no reliable D call. V was trimmed by 1 base and J by 4 bases, leaving 2 bases between them. The CDR3 has 12 residues. The V gene's germline CDR1 is LGHDT and CDR2 YNNKEL (reference sequence). In nucleotides, the CDR3 is TGTGCCAGCAGCCAAGGTAATCAGCCCCAGCATTTT. Its translation is CASSQGNQPQHF.

This clonotype was observed at least ten times. This chain joins TRBV20-1 and TRBJ2-7; 10 positions match TRBD1. Germline CDR1 and CDR2: DFQATT and SNEGSKA (reference sequence). Germline trimming cut 6 bases from V and 11 bases from J; bases unmatched to any gene: 19. CDR3 length: 15 residues. Here the CDR3 reads CSAKWGAGQGRGEYF. The CDR3 region has the DNA TGCAGTGCGAAATGGGGGGCGGGACAGGGGAGGGGGGAGTACTTC.

This chain connects TRBV9 to TRBJ1-3; tentatively, D is TRBD1 (5 bases). This CDR3 is built from 19 residues. CDR1 SGDLS and CDR2 YYNGEE come from the germline V gene. V was trimmed by 0 bases and J by 8 bases, leaving 27 bases between them. CDR3: CASSVDPSPAGGEGYTIYF. The CDR3 nucleotides read TGTGCCAGCAGCGTAGATCCCTCCCCGGCGGGGGGTGAGGGCTACACCATATATTTT.

The chain carries TRBV5-5 and TRBJ1-6; no clear D gene. Germline CDR1 reads SGHKS; CDR2 reads YYEKEE (reference sequence). The CDR3 is 13 amino acids. CDR3 in DNA: TGTGCTAGACCTGTGCGGGAAGGGTCACCCCTCCACTTT. This codes for CARPVREGSPLHF. Variable domain in full (rest from reference TRBV5-5 and TRBJ1-6): DAGVTQSPTHLIKTRGQQVTLRCSPISGHKSVSWYQQVLGQGPQFIFQYYEKEERGRGNFPDRFSARQFPNYSSELNVNALLLGDSALYLCARPVREGSPLHFGNGTRLTVT.

This clonotype has ten or more counts. This could be a read error, since a much larger clone is one nucleotide away. This chain links TRBV7-6 with TRBJ2-1; TRBD2 might be the D (5 bases). CDR3 length: 14 amino acids. The germline V gene encodes CDR1 SGHVS and CDR2 FNYEAQ. As DNA, the CDR3 is TGTGCCAGCAGCTTAGGGGATAGCGACAATGAGCAGTCCTTC. Its protein is CASSLGDSDNEQSF.

This clonotype was counted at least ten times. The rearrangement uses TRBV6-5 and TRBJ1-5; D perhaps matches TRBD1 (6 bases). The germline gives CDR1 MNHEY, CDR2 SVGAGI. Trimming took off 6 bases at V and 4 bases at J, with 10 bases between the two ends. This CDR3 has 13 amino acids. CDR3 residues: CASSPDRNQPQHF. The DNA of the CDR3 is TGTGCCAGCAGCCCGGACAGAAATCAGCCCCAGCATTTT.

About this clonotype: Because the CDR3 is missing its conserved closing phenylalanine or tryptophan, this is likely a read error. V gene TRBV11-2 combines with J gene TRBJ1-6; D is unresolved. The CDR3 length is 16 residues. Germline V gene data show CDR1 as SGHAT and CDR2 as FQNNGV. This chain's CDR3 is CASSLSCRSKISPLHL. CDR3 nucleotides: TGTGCCAGTAGCTTATCCTGCAGGAGTAAGATTTCACCCCTCCACCTT.

This clonotype was detected many times. The rearrangement joins TRBV7-2 to TRBJ2-7; 8 nucleotides agree with TRBD2. CDR1 is SGHTA, CDR2 FQGNSA, per germline. The V gene end was trimmed by 4 bases and the J gene end by 3 bases; junction bases not matched to a gene: 11. CDR3 length: 16 amino acids. The CDR3 sequence is CASSYDAGTRGYEQYF. CDR3 coding DNA: TGTGCCAGCAGCTACGATGCGGGGACTAGGGGCTACGAGCAGTACTTC.

This chain links TRBV20-1 with TRBJ2-5; the match to TRBD1 covers 7 bases. This CDR3 contains 13 residues. With V trimmed by 3 bases and J by 9 bases, 10 bases remained unmatched. Germline V gene data show CDR1 as DFQATT and CDR2 as SNEGSKA (reference sequence). CDR3: CSARRQGRQPQYF. The CDR3 coding sequence is TGCAGTGCTAGGAGACAGGGACGTCAGCCCCAGTACTTC.

This clonotype was seen many times. This chain connects TRBV30 to TRBJ2-1; 15 bases align to TRBD2. Germline V gene lookup returns CDR1 GTSNPN and CDR2 SVGIG (reference sequence). The CDR3 covers 16 residues. Trimming at V came to 5 bases and at J to 7 bases, leaving 9 bases not matched to a gene. CDR3: CAWEGRGLAGGNEQFF. The CDR3 region has the DNA TGTGCCTGGGAGGGCCGAGGACTAGCGGGAGGGAATGAGCAGTTCTTC. The full variable domain, rest sourced from reference TRBV30 and TRBJ2-1, is SQTIHQWPATLVQPVGSPLSLECTVEGTSNPNLYWYRQAAGRGLQLLFYSVGIGQISSEVPQNLSASRPQDRQFILSSKKLLLSDSGFYLCAWEGRGLAGGNEQFFGPGTRLTVL.

The V gene is TRBV20-1, the J gene TRBJ1-2, with D possibly matching TRBD1 (6 bases). CDR1 is DFQATT, CDR2 SNEGSKA, per germline (reference sequence). Trimming stripped 6 bases from V and 6 bases from J, with 23 bases between. CDR3 length: 15 residues. CDR3: CSAATAAGGLDGYTF. As DNA, the CDR3 is TGCAGTGCCGCAACGGCGGCGGGGGGCCTAGATGGCTACACCTTC.

This clonotype was seen many times. This chain connects TRBV5-4 to TRBJ2-1; TRBD2 matches 11 bases. V lost 4 bases, J lost 7 bases, and 4 bases stayed unmatched. Germline V gives CDR1 SGHNT, CDR2 YYREEE (reference sequence). The CDR3 totals 14 residues. CDR3 DNA sequence: TGTGCCAGCAGCCCACGACTAGCGGGGAATGAGCAGTTCTTC. Its protein product is CASSPRLAGNEQFF.

This chain joins TRBV10-3 and TRBJ2-1; tentative D call: TRBD2 (6 bases). The J call may be in error: the DNA end matches TRBJ2-3 better. The CDR3 extends over 15 amino acids. Germline assignment: CDR1 ENHRY and CDR2 SYGVKD. Here the CDR3 reads CAISARSGEYNEQYF. The CDR3 region has the DNA TGTGCCATCAGTGCTCGTAGCGGCGAGTACAATGAGCAGTATTTT.

This clonotype was seen many times. V is TRBV27 and J is TRBJ2-1, with TRBD2 matching over 10 bases. V trimming: 2 bases; J trimming: 7 bases; junction bases outside the gene matches: 5. Per germline, CDR1 MNHEY and CDR2 SMNVEV (reference sequence). CDR3 length: 15 residues. CDR3 loop: CASSLPAGGRNEQFF. The DNA for the CDR3 is TGTGCCAGCAGTTTACCAGCGGGGGGGCGTAATGAGCAGTTCTTC.

This chain connects TRBV18 to TRBJ1-3; D is unresolved. The CDR3 extends over 15 amino acids. V lost 6 bases to trimming and J lost 4 bases, with 16 bases between them. Germline assignment: CDR1 KGHSH and CDR2 LQKENI. The CDR3 sequence: CASSQTGSPGNTIYF. In DNA form, the CDR3 reads TGTGCCAGCTCGCAGACGGGCTCGCCGGGAAACACCATATATTTT.

The V gene is TRBV20-1, the J gene TRBJ1-1; D perhaps matches TRBD1 (5 bases). V lost 6 bases and J 0 bases, leaving 14 bases between the germline ends. Germline-derived CDR1 and CDR2 are DFQATT and SNEGSKA (reference sequence). This CDR3 comprises 14 residues. CDR3: CSASSGGLNTEAFF. The CDR3 region has the DNA TGCAGTGCCAGCAGCGGGGGTTTGAACACTGAAGCTTTCTTT.

The CDR3 DNA reads TGCGCCAGCGGAGGATCGGGGACCTATGGCTACACCTTC. Translation: CASGGSGTYGYTF. This chain uses TRBV5-1 with TRBJ1-2; D might be TRBD1 (5 bases). V was trimmed by 7 bases and J by 4 bases, leaving 14 bases between them. CDR1 is SGHRS and CDR2 is YFSETQ in the germline V gene. This CDR3 is 13 amino acids long.